What follows is one TCR beta chain and its context. The record originates from a study of OX40 agonist ivuxolimab in advanced cancers. Sequenced by immunoSEQ multiplex PCR; TCRdb stores in-frame clones only, minus some. The sample yields 60,000 to 95,000 clones, roughly nine tenths seen once. Germline lookup yields CDR1 SQVTM and CDR2 ANQGSEA. There are 12 residues in the CDR3. V gene TRBV29-1 combines with J gene TRBJ1-6; D is unclear. Sequenced here: CD4+ or CD8+ T cells sorted from blood, sampled in a trial of the OX40 agonist ivuxolimab. The receptor was derived from an adult with an advanced solid tumor such as melanoma, head and neck, liver or kidney cancer. CDR3 coding DNA: TGCGGCGCAGTGACGTCTAATTCACCCCTCCACTTT. Its translation is CGAVTSNSPLHF.